These 14 T cell receptor beta chains were sequenced from one sample in a study of blood T cell repertoires in COVID-19. TCRdb keeps only in-frame clones here, not all; method: immunoSEQ multiplex PCR. The sample carries over 250,000 clones, roughly 80% recorded once. The sample consisted of peripheral blood. The receptors stem from a human donor with COVID-19, enrolled during active disease. The donor label of this sample is uncertain.

The V and J genes are TRBV5-1 and TRBJ2-7; 11 bases line up with TRBD2. This CDR3 region has 14 residues. Germline V gene sequence: CDR1 SGHRS, CDR2 YFSETQ. The junction had 7 bases not matched to a gene; V was cut back by 4 bases and J by 7 bases. CDR3 sequence: CASSRLAGGGEQYF. Written as DNA, the CDR3 is TGCGCCAGCAGCCGTCTAGCGGGAGGAGGGGAGCAGTACTTC.

This sequence joins TRBV27 and TRBJ2-1, with 7 bases matching TRBD2. Germline CDR1 reads MNHEY; CDR2 reads SMNVEV (reference sequence). The ends lost 5 bases at V and 8 bases at J; junction bases unmatched: 27. CDR3 length equals 20 residues. CDR3 loop: CASSTRLRPLRAGEVDEQFF. The CDR3 nucleotides are TGTGCCAGCAGTACAAGACTCCGCCCCCTTAGGGCGGGAGAGGTCGATGAGCAGTTCTTC.

The sample holds a few counts of this clone. DNA for the CDR3: TGTGCCAGCGGGGAGGACAGGGGCAATCAGCCCCAGCATTTT. Its protein is CASGEDRGNQPQHF. The chain recombines TRBV2 with TRBJ1-5; 8 bases align to TRBD1. Unmatched junction bases numbered 5, after V lost 8 bases and J lost 2 bases. The CDR3 is 14 amino acids. Germline assignment: CDR1 SNHLY and CDR2 FYNNEI.

V is TRBV11-3 and J is TRBJ2-3; D possibly corresponds to TRBD2 (6 bases). Trimming cost V 1 base and J 11 bases, with 19 bases left between them. CDR3 length: 15 residues. The germline CDR1 and CDR2 sequences are SGHNT and YENEEA. The CDR3 DNA sequence: TGTGCCAGCAGCTTAGTTAGCGGAGTCAGGGAGAGGCAGTATTTT. Translation: CASSLVSGVRERQYF.

The chain joins TRBV28 to TRBJ1-6, with 8 nucleotides matching TRBD1. The CDR3 covers 15 residues. Unmatched junction bases numbered 2, after V lost 7 bases and J lost 0 bases. The germline CDR1 and CDR2 sequences are MDHEN and SYDVKM. CDR3 sequence reads: CASIDRGSYNSPLHF. CDR3 nucleotide sequence: TGTGCCAGCATTGACAGGGGCTCCTATAATTCACCCCTCCACTTT.

This clone was counted a single time. This chain joins TRBV4-3 and TRBJ2-1, with D possibly matching TRBD2 (5 bases). This CDR3 has 15 residues. Per the germline V gene, CDR1 is LGHNA and CDR2 is YSLEER. The V end was cut by 0 bases, the J end by 4 bases, with 10 bases between. The CDR3 bases are TGCGCCAGCAGCCAAGAAGGGCGGGTATACAATGAGCAGTTCTTC. Its protein product is CASSQEGRVYNEQFF.

The CDR3 loop reads CASSTRASQETQYF. In nucleotides, the CDR3 is TGTGCCAGCAGCACGAGGGCGTCCCAAGAGACCCAGTACTTC. V usage is TRBV7-9 and J usage is TRBJ2-5, with D perhaps TRBD2 (5 bases). V lost 5 bases, J lost 1 base, and 11 bases lay in between. The CDR3 is 14 amino acids. The V gene's germline CDR1 is SEHNR and CDR2 FQNEAQ (reference sequence).

This clone has a handful of counts. V is TRBV9 and J is TRBJ2-7; tentative D call: TRBD1 (5 bases). Germline CDR1 is SGDLS and CDR2 is YYNGEE. Trimming cost V 0 bases and J 3 bases, with 10 bases left between them. The CDR3 contains 14 residues. CDR3 DNA sequence: TGTGCCAGCAGCGTAGGCCCAGGGCTCTACGAGCAGTACTTC. Amino acid sequence: CASSVGPGLYEQYF.

Only a few counts were recorded for this clone. The chain uses TRBV28 and TRBJ1-5; a possible D gene is TRBD1 (5 bases). CDR3 length: 14 amino acids. CDR1 MDHEN and CDR2 SYDVKM come from the germline V gene. V shed 3 bases and J shed 5 bases, with 11 bases lying between them. This CDR3 is CASSFQGFDQPQHF. CDR3 DNA: TGTGCCAGCAGTTTCCAGGGTTTCGATCAGCCCCAGCATTTT. The variable domain in full, with the rest retrieved from reference TRBV28 and TRBJ1-5, is DVKVTQSSRYLVKRTGEKVFLECVQDMDHENMFWYRQDPGLGLRLIYFSYDVKMKEKGDIPEGYSVSREKKERFSLILESASTNQTSMYLCASSFQGFDQPQHFGDGTRLSIL.

V is TRBV7-3 and J is TRBJ2-1; 13 bases fit TRBD2. The V gene end was trimmed by 5 bases and the J gene end by 6 bases; junction bases not matched to a gene: 7. This CDR3 contains 16 residues. Germline CDR1 SGHTA, CDR2 FQGTGA. Here the CDR3 reads CASSPQLAGGLNEQFF. DNA of the CDR3: TGTGCCAGCAGCCCGCAACTAGCGGGAGGGCTCAATGAGCAGTTCTTC.

V gene TRBV4-1 combines with J gene TRBJ1-6; D gene unclear. V was trimmed by 0 bases and J by 6 bases, leaving 9 bases between them. This CDR3 spans 15 amino acids. From germline, CDR1 is MGHRA and CDR2 YSYEKL. The CDR3 loop is CASSQDLDSNSPLHF. CDR3 coding DNA: TGCGCCAGCAGCCAAGATCTGGACTCTAATTCACCCCTCCACTTT.

This rearrangement joins TRBV21-1 to TRBJ2-3; the DNA was not used to check the table's D call, TRBD2. TRBV21-1 counts as a pseudogene. The CDR3 spans 18 residues. CDR3 nucleotide sequence: TGTGCCAGCAGCAAAGACGTGACCCCGGCACACACGGGAGATACGCAGTATTTT. This encodes CASSKDVTPAHTGDTQYF.

The chain is built from TRBV3-1 (or the pseudogene TRBV3-2) and TRBJ1-2, with a possible D match to TRBD1 (6 bases). V lost 5 bases and J lost 9, with 10 bases in between. CDR3 length: 11 residues. Per germline, CDR1 LGHDT and CDR2 YNNKEL (reference sequence). The CDR3 here is CASSIQGSYTF. The CDR3 DNA reads TGTGCCAGCAGCATCCAGGGGAGCTACACCTTC.

The genes are TRBV3-1 (or the pseudogene TRBV3-2) and TRBJ2-4, with D possibly being TRBD1 (5 bases). The CDR3 runs 13 residues. V lost 1 base and J lost 5, with 6 bases in between. The germline CDR1 and CDR2 sequences are LGHDT and YNNKEL (reference sequence). The CDR3 coding sequence is TGTGCCAGCAGCCAAGGGACACAAAACATTCAGTACTTC. It translates to CASSQGTQNIQYF.